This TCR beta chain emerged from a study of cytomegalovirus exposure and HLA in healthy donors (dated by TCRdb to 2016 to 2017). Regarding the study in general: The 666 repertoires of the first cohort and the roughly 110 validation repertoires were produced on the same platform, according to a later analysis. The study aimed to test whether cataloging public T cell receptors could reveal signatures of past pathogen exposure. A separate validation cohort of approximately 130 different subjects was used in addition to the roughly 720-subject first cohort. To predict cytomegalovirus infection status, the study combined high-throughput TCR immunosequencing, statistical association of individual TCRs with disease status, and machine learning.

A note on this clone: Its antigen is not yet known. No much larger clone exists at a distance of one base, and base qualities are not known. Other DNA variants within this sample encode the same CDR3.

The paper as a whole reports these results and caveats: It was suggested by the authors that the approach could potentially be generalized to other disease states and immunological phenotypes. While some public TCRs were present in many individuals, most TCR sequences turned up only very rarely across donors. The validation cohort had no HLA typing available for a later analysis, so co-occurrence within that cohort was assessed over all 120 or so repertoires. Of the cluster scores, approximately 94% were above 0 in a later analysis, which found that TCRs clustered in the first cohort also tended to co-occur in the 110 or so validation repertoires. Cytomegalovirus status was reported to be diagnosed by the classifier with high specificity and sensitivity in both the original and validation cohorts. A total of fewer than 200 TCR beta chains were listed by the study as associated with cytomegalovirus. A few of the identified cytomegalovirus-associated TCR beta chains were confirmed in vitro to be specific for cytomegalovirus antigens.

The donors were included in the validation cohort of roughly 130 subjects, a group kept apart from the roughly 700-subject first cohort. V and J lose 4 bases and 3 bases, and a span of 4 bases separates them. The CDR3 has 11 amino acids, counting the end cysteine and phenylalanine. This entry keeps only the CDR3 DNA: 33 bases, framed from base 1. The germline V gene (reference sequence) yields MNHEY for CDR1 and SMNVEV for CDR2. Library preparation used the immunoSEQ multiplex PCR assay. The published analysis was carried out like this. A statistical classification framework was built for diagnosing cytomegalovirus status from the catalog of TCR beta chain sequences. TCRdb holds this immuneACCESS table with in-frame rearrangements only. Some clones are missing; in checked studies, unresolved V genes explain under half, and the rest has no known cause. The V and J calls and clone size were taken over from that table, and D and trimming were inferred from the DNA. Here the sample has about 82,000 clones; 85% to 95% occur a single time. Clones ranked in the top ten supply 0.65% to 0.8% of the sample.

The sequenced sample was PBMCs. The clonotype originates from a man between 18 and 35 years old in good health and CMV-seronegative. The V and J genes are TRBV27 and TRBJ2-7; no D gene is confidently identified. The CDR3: CASSSNYEQYF. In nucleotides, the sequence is TGTGCCAGCAGTTCAAACTACGAGCAGTACTTC.